This T cell receptor (beta chain) came from a study of blood T cell repertoires in COVID-19 (dated by TCRdb to the early 2020s). Concerning the study at large: Samples covering the acute and convalescent phases of COVID-19 were provided by collaborators in the United States, Italy and Spain. The repertoires were made available in a free public database intended to serve as a resource for research on the immune response to SARS-CoV-2. The samples were drawn from two sources: the first 160 participants of the ongoing ImmuneRACE study, and about 1,300 subjects contributed by 6 global collaborators. The prospective study material was composed of cDNA or gDNA derived from T cells, B-cell-depleted T cells, or PBMCs. Where available, HLA class I and class II types were obtained from metadata supplied by the sample provider rather than from assay-based typing. The sample metadata nearly always contained a de-identified subject ID, COVID-19 status, age in years and sex. Deeply sampled blood TCRbeta repertoires from subjects exposed to, actively infected with, or recovered from COVID-19 were included in the dataset. The full study reports these points: How much clinical and demographic metadata was included differed by source and by participant, and the metadata was provided uncurated.

The immunoSEQ Assay, a bias-controlled multiplex PCR, was used to amplify TCRbeta CDR3 regions from genomic DNA. On the study's bioinformatics: Nucleated cell counts per sample were estimated from amplification of reference gene primers within the assay. To quantify the absolute abundance of each unique TCRbeta CDR3 rearrangement, sequence reads were collapsed and filtered. For each sample, productive Simpson clonality was calculated by taking the square root of Simpson's diversity index across productive rearrangements. Imported from immuneACCESS, the table was reduced by TCRdb to in-frame sequences with V and J called. These copies leave out some clones; in studies compared against another copy, an unresolved V gene accounts for under half, and the cause of the remainder is not known. For V, J and clone size, that table is used; D and trimming come from the DNA. Present in this sample are over 150,000 clones, around 85% of which were seen just once. The top ten clones comprise roughly 9.1% of the sample.

Reading the germline V gene gives CDR1 LGHNA and CDR2 YSLEER. At the junction V is shortened by 3 bases and J by 0 bases; bases outside the gene matches: 4. There are 16 amino acids in the CDR3, from cysteine to phenylalanine inclusive. Just the 48-base CDR3 DNA is kept, in frame starting at base 1. Collaborating institutions collected whole blood in K2EDTA tubes following their own protocols. For TCRbeta analysis, collaborators shipped samples in one of three forms: frozen whole blood, isolated PBMCs, or DNA extracted from either of those sample types. Note on this clone: Its antigen specificity is not known. Per-nucleotide qualities are absent, and no much larger clonotype sits a single base away.

Sequencing was performed on peripheral blood. This receptor was obtained from a man aged 50 to 60 with active or convalescent COVID-19. The rearrangement joined TRBV4-3 to TRBJ2-3; TRBD2 matches 9 bases in the middle. The nucleotides read TGCGCCAGCAGCCAGAGAGCGGGGGGTAGCACAGATACGCAGTATTTT. Translated, this is CASSQRAGGSTDTQYF.